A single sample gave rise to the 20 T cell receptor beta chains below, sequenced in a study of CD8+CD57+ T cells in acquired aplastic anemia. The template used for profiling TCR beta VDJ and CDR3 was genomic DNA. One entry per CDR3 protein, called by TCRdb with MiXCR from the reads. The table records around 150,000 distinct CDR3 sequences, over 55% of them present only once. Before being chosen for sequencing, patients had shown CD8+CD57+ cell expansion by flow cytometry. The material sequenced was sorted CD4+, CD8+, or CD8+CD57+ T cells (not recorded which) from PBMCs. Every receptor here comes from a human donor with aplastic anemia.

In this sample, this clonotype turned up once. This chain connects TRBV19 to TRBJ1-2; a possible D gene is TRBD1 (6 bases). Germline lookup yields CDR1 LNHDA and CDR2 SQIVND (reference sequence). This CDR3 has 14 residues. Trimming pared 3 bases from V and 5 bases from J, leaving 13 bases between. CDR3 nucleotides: TGTGCCAGTAGTATCGGACAGTCGGCGTATGGCTACACCTTC. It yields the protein CASSIGQSAYGYTF.

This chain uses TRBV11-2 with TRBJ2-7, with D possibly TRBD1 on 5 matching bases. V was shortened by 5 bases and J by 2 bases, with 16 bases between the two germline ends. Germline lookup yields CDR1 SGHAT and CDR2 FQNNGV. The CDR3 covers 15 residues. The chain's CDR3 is CASSPLARETYEQYF. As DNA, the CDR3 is TGTGCCAGCAGCCCCCTCGCCAGGGAAACCTACGAGCAGTACTTC.

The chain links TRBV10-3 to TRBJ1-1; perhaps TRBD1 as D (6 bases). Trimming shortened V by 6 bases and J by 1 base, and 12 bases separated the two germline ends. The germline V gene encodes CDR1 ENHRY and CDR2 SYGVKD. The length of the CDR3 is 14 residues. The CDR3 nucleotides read TGTGCCATCAGGTCAGGGGTCGGGAACACTGAAGCTTTCTTT. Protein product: CAIRSGVGNTEAFF.

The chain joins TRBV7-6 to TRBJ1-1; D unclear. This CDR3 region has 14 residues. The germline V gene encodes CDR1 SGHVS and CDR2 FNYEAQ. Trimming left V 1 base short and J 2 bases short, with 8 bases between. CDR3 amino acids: CASSLGGPNTEAFF. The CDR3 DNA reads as TGTGCCAGCAGCTTAGGAGGGCCCAACACTGAAGCTTTCTTT. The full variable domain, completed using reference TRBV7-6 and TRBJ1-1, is GAGVSQSPRYKVTKRGQDVALRCDPISGHVSLYWYRQALGQGPEFLTYFNYEAQQDKSGLPNDRFSAERPEGSISTLTIQRTEQRDSAMYRCASSLGGPNTEAFFGQGTRLTVV.

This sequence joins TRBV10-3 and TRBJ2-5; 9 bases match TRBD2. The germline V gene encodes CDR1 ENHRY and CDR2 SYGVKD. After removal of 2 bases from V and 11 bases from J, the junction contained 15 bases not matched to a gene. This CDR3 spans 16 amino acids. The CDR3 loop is CAISEIAGEGGNEQYF. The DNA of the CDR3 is TGTGCCATCAGTGAGATAGCGGGAGAGGGGGGCAATGAGCAGTACTTC.

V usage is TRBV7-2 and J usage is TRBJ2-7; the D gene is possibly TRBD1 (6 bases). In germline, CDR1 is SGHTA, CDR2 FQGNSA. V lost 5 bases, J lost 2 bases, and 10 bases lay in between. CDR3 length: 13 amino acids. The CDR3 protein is CASSKDRTYEQYF. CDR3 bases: TGTGCCAGCAGCAAAGACAGGACCTACGAGCAGTACTTC.

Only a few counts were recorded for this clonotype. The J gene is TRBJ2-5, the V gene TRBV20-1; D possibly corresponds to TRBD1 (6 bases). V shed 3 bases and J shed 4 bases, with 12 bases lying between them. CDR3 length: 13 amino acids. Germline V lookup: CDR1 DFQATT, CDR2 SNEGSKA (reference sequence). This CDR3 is CSASRTGTETQYF. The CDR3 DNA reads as TGCAGTGCTAGCAGAACAGGGACAGAGACCCAGTACTTC.

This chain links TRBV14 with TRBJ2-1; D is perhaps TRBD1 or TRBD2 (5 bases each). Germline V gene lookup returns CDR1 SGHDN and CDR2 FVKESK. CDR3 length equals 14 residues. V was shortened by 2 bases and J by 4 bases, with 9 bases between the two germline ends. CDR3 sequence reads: CASSQWDLYNEQFF. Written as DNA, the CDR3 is TGTGCCAGCAGCCAATGGGACCTTTACAATGAGCAGTTCTTC.

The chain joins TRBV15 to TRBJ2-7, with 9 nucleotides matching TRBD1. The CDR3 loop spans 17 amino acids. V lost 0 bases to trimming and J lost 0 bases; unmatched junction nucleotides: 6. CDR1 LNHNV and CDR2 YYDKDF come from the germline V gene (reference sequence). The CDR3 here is CATSRDARTGVSYEQYF. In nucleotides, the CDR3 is TGTGCCACCAGCAGAGATGCCCGGACAGGGGTCTCCTACGAGCAGTACTTC. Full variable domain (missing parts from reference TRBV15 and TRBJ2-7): DAMVIQNPRYQVTQFGKPVTLSCSQTLNHNVMYWYQQKSSQAPKLLFHYYDKDFNNEADTPDNFQSRRPNTSFCFLDIRSPGLGDTAMYLCATSRDARTGVSYEQYFGPGTRLTVT.

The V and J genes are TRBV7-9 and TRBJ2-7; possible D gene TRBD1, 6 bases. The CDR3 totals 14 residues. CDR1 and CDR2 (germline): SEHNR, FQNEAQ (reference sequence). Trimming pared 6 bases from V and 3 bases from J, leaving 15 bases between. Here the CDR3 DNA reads TGTGCCAGCAGTAAAGGGGGAGTCTACTACGAGCAGTACTTC. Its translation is CASSKGGVYYEQYF.

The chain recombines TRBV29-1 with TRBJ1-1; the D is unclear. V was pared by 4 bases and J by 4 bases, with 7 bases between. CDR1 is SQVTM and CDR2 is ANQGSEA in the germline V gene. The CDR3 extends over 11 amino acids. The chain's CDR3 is CSVVVGTEAFF. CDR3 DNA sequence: TGCAGCGTTGTGGTGGGCACTGAAGCTTTCTTT.

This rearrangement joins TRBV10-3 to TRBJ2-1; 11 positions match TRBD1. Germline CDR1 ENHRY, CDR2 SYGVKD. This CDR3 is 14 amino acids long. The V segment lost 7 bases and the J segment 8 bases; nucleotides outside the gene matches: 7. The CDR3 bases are TGTGCCATCAAGAGGACAGGGGGCAGGGATGAGCAGTTCTTC. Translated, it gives CAIKRTGGRDEQFF.

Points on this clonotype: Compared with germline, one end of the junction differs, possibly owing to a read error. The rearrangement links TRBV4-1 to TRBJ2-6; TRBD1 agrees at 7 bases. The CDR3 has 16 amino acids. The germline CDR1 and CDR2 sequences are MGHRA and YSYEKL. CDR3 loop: CASSPTGTSGANVPTF. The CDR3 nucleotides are TGCGCCAGCAGCCCGACAGGGACCTCTGGGGCCAACGTCCCGACTTTC.

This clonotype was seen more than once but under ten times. CDR3 bases: TGTGCCAGCAGCCAGGGGTTGGGTACCTACGAGCAGTACTTC. Protein sequence: CASSQGLGTYEQYF. The chain carries TRBV2 and TRBJ2-7, with D possibly being TRBD1 (6 bases). V lost 6 bases to trimming and J lost 2 bases, with 14 bases between them. The CDR3 consists of 14 residues. Germline CDR1 reads SNHLY; CDR2 reads FYNNEI.

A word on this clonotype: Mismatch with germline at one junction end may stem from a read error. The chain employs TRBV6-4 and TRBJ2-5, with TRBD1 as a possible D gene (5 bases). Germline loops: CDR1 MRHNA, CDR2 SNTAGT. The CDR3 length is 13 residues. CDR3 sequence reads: CASSDRGNQPQYF. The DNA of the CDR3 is TGTGCCAGCAGTGACAGGGGCAATCAGCCCCAATACTTC.

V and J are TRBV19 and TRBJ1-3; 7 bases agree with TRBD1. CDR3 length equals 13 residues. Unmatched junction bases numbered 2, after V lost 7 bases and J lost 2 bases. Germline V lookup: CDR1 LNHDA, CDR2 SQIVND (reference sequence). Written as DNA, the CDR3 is TGTGCCAGTATGACAGGGACTGGAAACACCATATATTTT. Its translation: CASMTGTGNTIYF.

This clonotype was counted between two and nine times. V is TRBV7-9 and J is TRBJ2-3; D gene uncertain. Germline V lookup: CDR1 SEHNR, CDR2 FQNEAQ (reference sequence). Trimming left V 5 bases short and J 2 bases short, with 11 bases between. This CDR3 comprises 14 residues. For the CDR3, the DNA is TGTGCCAGCAGCCTAACGAGCTACACAGATACGCAGTATTTT. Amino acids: CASSLTSYTDTQYF. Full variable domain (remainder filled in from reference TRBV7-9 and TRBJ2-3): DTGVSQNPRHKITKRGQNVTFRCDPISEHNRLYWYRQTLGQGPEFLTYFQNEAQLEKSRLLSDRFSAERPKGSFSTLEIQRTEQGDSAMYLCASSLTSYTDTQYFGPGTRLTVL.

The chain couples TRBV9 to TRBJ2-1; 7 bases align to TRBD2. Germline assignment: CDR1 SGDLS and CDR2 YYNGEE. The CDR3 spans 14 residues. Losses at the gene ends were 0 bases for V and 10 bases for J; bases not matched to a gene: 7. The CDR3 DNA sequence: TGTGCCAGCAGCGTAGTCCCGTCGGGGGGAGAGCAGTTCTTC. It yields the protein CASSVVPSGGEQFF.

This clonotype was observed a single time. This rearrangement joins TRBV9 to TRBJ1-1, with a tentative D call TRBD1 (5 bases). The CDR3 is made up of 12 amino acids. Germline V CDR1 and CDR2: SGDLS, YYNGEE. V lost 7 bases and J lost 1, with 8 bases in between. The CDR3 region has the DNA TGTGCCAGCGGTGGGGGGAACACTGAAGCTTTCTTT. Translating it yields CASGGGNTEAFF.

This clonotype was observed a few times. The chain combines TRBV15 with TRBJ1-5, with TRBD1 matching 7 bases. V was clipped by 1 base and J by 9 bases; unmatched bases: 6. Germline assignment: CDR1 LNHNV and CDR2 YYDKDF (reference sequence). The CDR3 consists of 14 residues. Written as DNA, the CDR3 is TGTGCCACCAGCAGAGGACAGGGAGTCTTGCCCCAGCATTTT. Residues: CATSRGQGVLPQHF.